This T cell receptor (beta chain) was obtained from a study of cytomegalovirus exposure and HLA in healthy donors. General observations from the study: Further analysis, carried out later, found HLA-associated TCR beta chains more clonally expanded than equally common other chains.

PCR used 60 Vbeta primers and 13 Jbeta primers. TCRdb keeps only in-frame clones here, not all; method: immunoSEQ multiplex PCR. This sample has roughly 97,000 clones, with 55% to 80% found just once. The sample holds one count of this clone. Its antigen is not identified. Trimming removed 5 bases from V and 5 bases from J; junction bases left unmatched: 6. Germline V gene lookup returns CDR1 SGHAT and CDR2 FQNNGV. The CDR3 totals 16 residues. This TCR derives from a man in his forties or fifties in good health and CMV-seronegative. V usage is TRBV11-2 and J usage is TRBJ1-6; 10 bases align to TRBD1. Sequenced sample: PBMCs. The CDR3 region is CASSHRQGADNSPLHF. DNA of the CDR3: TGTGCCAGCAGCCATCGACAGGGGGCGGATAATTCACCCCTCCACTTT. The whole variable domain, filled in from reference TRBV11-2 and TRBJ1-6, reads EAGVAQSPRYKIIEKRQSVAFWCNPISGHATLYWYQQILGQGPKLLIQFQNNGVVDDSQLPKDRFSAERLKGVDSTLKIQPAKLEDSAVYLCASSHRQGADNSPLHFGNGTRLTVT.